This record concerns one TCR beta chain sequence. As yet, its antigen is unknown. CDR1 is SNHLY, CDR2 FYNNEI, per germline. CDR3 length: 18 amino acids. V lost 4 bases to trimming and J lost 4 bases, with 23 bases between them. This record belongs to a study of T cell responses to AZD1222 COVID-19 vaccine. General study findings and limits: Females outnumbered males among donors, who were mostly white British; clonal diversity was possibly underestimated.

Assay used: immunoSEQ multiplex PCR; TCRdb lists only in-frame clones, some missing. This repertoire shows approximately 110,000 clones, around 76% found once; its top ten account for 5%. The origin of this receptor is an adult in good health. This material consisted of peripheral blood, taken on day 0 of AZD1222 vaccination. The V and J genes are TRBV2 and TRBJ1-5, with a tentative D call TRBD1 (6 bases). CDR3 in DNA: TGTGCCAGCAGTGGCACTTGGGACACCTCTGGACTAAATCAGCCCCAGCATTTT. It encodes CASSGTWDTSGLNQPQHF. Filled out from reference TRBV2 and TRBJ1-5, the complete variable domain reads EPEVTQTPSHQVTQMGQEVILRCVPISNHLYFYWYRQILGQKVEFLVSFYNNEISEKSEIFDDQFSVERPDGSNFTLKIRSTKLEDSAMYFCASSGTWDTSGLNQPQHFGDGTRLSIL.